This T cell receptor (beta chain) was observed in a study of identical twins. Germline V gene sequence: CDR1 SGHDT, CDR2 YYEEEE. The V end was cut by 0 bases, the J end by 7 bases, with 8 bases between. The CDR3 spans 13 residues. Only a few counts were recorded for this clonotype. TCRdb reprocessed the 5' RACE reads via MiXCR and lists one record per CDR3 protein. Of 700,000 or so distinct CDR3 sequences in the sample, about 20% were seen once. The sample also formed part of further work on T cells expressing NK-cell markers.

This receptor was identified in a woman aged 18-29 years in good health. Input material: PBMCs. The rearrangement uses TRBV5-6 and TRBJ1-5; no clear D. The CDR3 loop is CASSLEMGQPQHF. For the CDR3, the DNA is TGTGCCAGCAGCTTGGAAATGGGCCAGCCCCAGCATTTT.